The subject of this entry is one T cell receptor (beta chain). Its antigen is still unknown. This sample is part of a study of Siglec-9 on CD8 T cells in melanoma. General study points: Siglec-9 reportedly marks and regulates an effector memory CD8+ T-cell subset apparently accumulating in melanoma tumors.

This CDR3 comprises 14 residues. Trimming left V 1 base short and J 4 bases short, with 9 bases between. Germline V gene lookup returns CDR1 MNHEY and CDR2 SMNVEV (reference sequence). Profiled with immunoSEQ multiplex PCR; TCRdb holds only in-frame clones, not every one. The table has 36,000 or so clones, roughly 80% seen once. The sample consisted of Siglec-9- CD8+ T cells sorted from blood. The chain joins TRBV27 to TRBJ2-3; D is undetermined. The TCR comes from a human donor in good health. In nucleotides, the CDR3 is TGTGCCAGCAGTTTATTTCCAGGTTCAGATACGCAGTATTTT. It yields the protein CASSLFPGSDTQYF.